Presented here are 28 T cell receptor beta chains from one specimen sequenced in a study of technical replicates of blood from several donors listed by TCRdb under 2017. Receptors were amplified or captured by the immunoSEQ multiplex PCR assay. Held by TCRdb, this immuneACCESS table contains in-frame sequences only and omits some clones. Under half of the omission traces to an unresolved V gene where checked; the cause of the rest is unknown. This sample is represented by more than 65,000 clones; 96% of them were singletons. The ten largest make up approximately 0.41% of the sample. The sequencing input was T cells isolated from PBMCs. The source of these receptors is a human donor in good health.

V and J are TRBV6-5 and TRBJ2-7; 7 bases map to TRBD1. V was pared by 8 bases and J by 0 bases, with 4 bases of the junction left unmatched. The CDR3 has 13 amino acids. Germline values: CDR1 MNHEY, CDR2 SVGAGI. In DNA, the CDR3 is TGTGCCAGCGGGACAGTTCCCTCCTACGAGCAGTACTTC. This gives the protein CASGTVPSYEQYF.

This sequence joins TRBV7-2 and TRBJ2-7, with 7 bases fitting TRBD2. The CDR3 length is 18 residues. V was clipped by 1 base and J by 5 bases; unmatched bases: 17. Germline CDR1 is SGHTA and CDR2 is FQGNSA. The DNA for the CDR3 is TGTGCCAGCAGCTTAGTTGGGGGAGGGCCTGGAAATCGGAACGAGCAGTACTTC. Protein sequence: CASSLVGGGPGNRNEQYF.

The chain has TRBV6-1 and TRBJ1-1; unclear D gene. From germline, CDR1 is MNHNS and CDR2 SASEGT. This CDR3 has 11 residues. The germline V and J ends were trimmed by 8 bases and 1 base, with 5 bases remaining between them. CDR3 coding DNA: TGTGCCAGCCTAGGGAACACTGAAGCTTTCTTT. Translated, it gives CASLGNTEAFF.

The chain employs TRBV6-1 and TRBJ2-3; TRBD1 matches at 9 bases. The CDR3 contains 20 residues. CDR1 and CDR2 (germline): MNHNS, SASEGT. V shed 4 bases and J 2 bases; nucleotides not matched to a gene: 19. The CDR3 DNA is TGTGCCAGCAGTGTCCGGGACAGGGTAGAAAGTAGGGGGTACACAGATACGCAGTATTTT. Translated, it gives CASSVRDRVESRGYTDTQYF.

The J gene is TRBJ1-5, the V gene TRBV19, with TRBD1 as a possible D gene (6 bases). The V gene lost 5 bases and the J gene lost 7 bases, with 18 bases spanning the gap. This CDR3 comprises 15 residues. Germline values: CDR1 LNHDA, CDR2 SQIVND (reference sequence). This CDR3 is CASSPGTTFLQPQHF. CDR3 sequence (DNA): TGTGCCAGTAGTCCAGGGACAACCTTTCTGCAGCCCCAGCATTTT. The full variable domain, completed using reference TRBV19 and TRBJ1-5, is DGGITQSPKYLFRKEGQNVTLSCEQNLNHDAMYWYRQDPGQGLRLIYYSQIVNDFQKGDIAEGYSVSREKKESFPLTVTSAQKNPTAFYLCASSPGTTFLQPQHFGDGTRLSIL.

The rearrangement uses TRBV5-1 and TRBJ2-1; TRBD2 matches at 16 bases. V shed 3 bases and J 0 bases; nucleotides not matched to a gene: 6. Germline CDR1 reads SGHRS; CDR2 reads YFSETQ. The CDR3 length is 19 residues. The CDR3 nucleotides read TGCGCCAGCAGCTCACCGGGACTAGCGGGAGGGAGCTCCTACAATGAGCAGTTCTTC. It encodes CASSSPGLAGGSSYNEQFF.

J is TRBJ1-2 and V is TRBV5-8; 9 bases match TRBD1. In germline, CDR1 is SGHTS, CDR2 YDEGEE. V gave up 2 bases and J gave up 4 bases; unmatched junction bases: 12. The CDR3 consists of 17 residues. Written as DNA, the CDR3 is TGTGCCAGCAGCTTCTGGACAGGGGTGGCGGGGGGCTATGGCTACACCTTC. This encodes CASSFWTGVAGGYGYTF.

The V call is TRBV5-5, the J call TRBJ1-2, with D uncertain. V lost 3 bases and J lost 5, with 14 bases in between. The germline V gene encodes CDR1 SGHKS and CDR2 YYEKEE (reference sequence). The CDR3 consists of 14 residues. CDR3 nucleotide sequence: TGTGCCAGCAGCTCTTGGACGGGAGGGTATGGCTACACCTTC. Translated, it gives CASSSWTGGYGYTF.

This chain connects TRBV5-4 to TRBJ2-3; TRBD2 matches 7 bases. The CDR3 consists of 18 residues. Looked up from germline, CDR1 is SGHNT and CDR2 is YYREEE (reference sequence). V was clipped by 0 bases and J by 2 bases; unmatched bases: 12. CDR3: CASSLGTWTSFNTDTQYF. In nucleotides, the CDR3 is TGTGCCAGCAGCTTGGGCACCTGGACTAGTTTTAACACAGATACGCAGTATTTT.

The chain links TRBV29-1 to TRBJ2-3; D uncertain. The CDR3 is 12 residues long. Germline V CDR1 and CDR2: SQVTM, ANQGSEA. The V and J ends lost 7 bases and 4 bases respectively, with 12 bases between them. Here the CDR3 reads CSANSPPDTQYF. CDR3 coding DNA: TGCAGCGCAAATAGCCCCCCAGATACGCAGTATTTT.

The genes are TRBV12-5 and TRBJ2-7; D is undetermined. The V end lost 1 base, the J end lost 1 base, and 5 bases lay between the germline ends. CDR3 length: 13 amino acids. Germline V gene lookup returns CDR1 LGHNT and CDR2 FRNRAP. The CDR3 DNA reads TGTGCTAGTGGTTTGGCTCCTTCCTACGAGCAGTACTTC. It codes for CASGLAPSYEQYF.

This chain uses TRBV5-1 with TRBJ2-5, with 8 bases lining up with TRBD2. The CDR3 is made up of 16 amino acids. Germline V CDR1 and CDR2: SGHRS, YFSETQ. V lost 4 bases, J lost 6 bases, and 14 bases stayed unmatched. As DNA, the CDR3 is TGCGCCAGCAGCCTAACAGCTCGGGAGGGCCCGAAGACCCAGTACTTC. It is translated as CASSLTAREGPKTQYF.

The V and J genes are TRBV27 and TRBJ1-4; weak D call: TRBD1 (6 bases). The V gene lost 3 bases and the J gene lost 6 bases, with 14 bases spanning the gap. CDR1 is MNHEY and CDR2 is SMNVEV in the germline V gene (reference sequence). The CDR3 covers 15 residues. This CDR3 reads CASSFLGGKDEKLFF. The CDR3, as DNA: TGTGCCAGCAGTTTCCTAGGGGGTAAGGATGAAAAACTGTTTTTT.

The V gene is TRBV5-4, the J gene TRBJ1-1; D gene unclear. The CDR3 runs 13 residues. V was clipped by 4 bases and J by 10 bases, with 17 bases between them. The germline CDR1 and CDR2 sequences are SGHNT and YYREEE (reference sequence). The CDR3 here is CASSPRDLRGAFF. CDR3 bases: TGTGCCAGCAGCCCAAGGGATCTACGGGGAGCTTTCTTT.

The chain combines TRBV28 with TRBJ1-1; D is unresolved. There are 12 residues in the CDR3. V was trimmed by 6 bases and J by 1 base, leaving 6 bases between them. Germline CDR1 and CDR2: MDHEN and SYDVKM. The chain's CDR3 is CASRWANTEAFF. CDR3 sequence (DNA): TGTGCCAGCAGGTGGGCGAACACTGAAGCTTTCTTT.

This rearrangement joins TRBV11-3 to TRBJ1-1, with D perhaps TRBD1 (6 bases). Germline-derived CDR1 and CDR2 are SGHNT and YENEEA. The CDR3 is 15 amino acids. The V gene lost 1 base and the J gene lost 8 bases, with 17 bases spanning the gap. CDR3 nucleotides: TGTGCCAGCAGCTTAGCCTACAGGGCCGGCGAAGAAGCTTTCTTT. Translated: CASSLAYRAGEEAFF.

The chain links TRBV19 to TRBJ2-3, with D perhaps TRBD2 (5 bases). Germline V gives CDR1 LNHDA, CDR2 SQIVND (reference sequence). The CDR3 has 15 residues. The V and J ends lost 0 bases and 0 bases respectively, with 7 bases between them. The CDR3 sequence is CASSIDPGSTDTQYF. In DNA, the CDR3 is TGTGCCAGTAGTATAGATCCGGGAAGCACAGATACGCAGTATTTT.

V and J are TRBV10-3 and TRBJ1-2; no definite D call. CDR3 length: 13 residues. Trimming stripped 2 bases from V and 7 bases from J, with 11 bases between. CDR1 ENHRY and CDR2 SYGVKD come from the germline V gene. CDR3 in DNA: TGTGCCATCAGTGAGCAGGACGAGGGTGGCTACACCTTC. Protein sequence: CAISEQDEGGYTF.

This chain uses TRBV7-8 with TRBJ2-7, with 8 nucleotides matching TRBD1. The CDR3 has 16 amino acids. Trimming removed 4 bases from V and 4 bases from J; junction bases left unmatched: 12. In germline, CDR1 is SGHVS, CDR2 FQNEAQ. CDR3 loop: CASSSSGTGLTYEQYF. The DNA of the CDR3 is TGTGCCAGCAGCTCGTCCGGGACAGGCTTGACGTACGAGCAGTACTTC.

The chain combines TRBV27 with TRBJ2-7; tentatively, D is TRBD1 (5 bases). The germline gives CDR1 MNHEY, CDR2 SMNVEV (reference sequence). The V gene lost 5 bases and the J gene lost 6 bases, with 17 bases spanning the gap. The CDR3 consists of 14 residues. This CDR3 reads CASSLSGRGGEQYF. The CDR3 DNA is TGTGCCAGCAGTCTGTCAGGGCGCGGTGGCGAGCAGTACTTC.

The CDR3 bases are TGTGCCAGCAGCGTAGCCTCTCAGGGATCATGGGAAGCTTTCTTT. The encoded protein is CASSVASQGSWEAFF. The chain combines TRBV9 with TRBJ1-1; D is possibly TRBD1 (5 bases). V dropped 0 bases and J dropped 8 bases, with 17 bases sitting between them. Germline V gene sequence: CDR1 SGDLS, CDR2 YYNGEE. The CDR3 contains 15 residues.

The chain carries TRBV9 and TRBJ1-3; 7 nucleotides align to TRBD1. Losses at the gene ends were 1 base for V and 2 bases for J; bases not matched to a gene: 3. The CDR3 is 15 amino acids. Germline V gene lookup returns CDR1 SGDLS and CDR2 YYNGEE. For the CDR3, the DNA is TGTGCCAGCAGCGTAACAGGGGTTGCTGGAAACACCATATATTTT. Amino acids: CASSVTGVAGNTIYF.

This chain links TRBV6-5 with TRBJ2-1, with TRBD2 matching 7 bases. The length of the CDR3 is 11 residues. Germline CDR1 reads MNHEY; CDR2 reads SVGAGI. The trim removed 10 bases at V and 13 bases at J, leaving 10 bases unmatched. CDR3 in amino acids: CATAKTSLQFF. The CDR3 DNA sequence: TGTGCCACGGCAAAGACTAGCCTCCAGTTCTTC.

V is TRBV6-6 and J is TRBJ2-5; D may be TRBD1 (6 bases). The CDR3 is 15 amino acids. Germline loops: CDR1 MNHNY, CDR2 SVGAGI (reference sequence). V was clipped by 3 bases and J by 4 bases, with 15 bases between them. The CDR3 protein is CASSYKGEWLETQYF. For the CDR3, the DNA is TGTGCCAGCAGTTATAAGGGGGAGTGGTTAGAGACCCAGTACTTC.

DNA of the CDR3: TGTGCCAGTAGTATAGATGGGACAGGGGCTCGCGAGCAGTACTTC. Its protein product is CASSIDGTGAREQYF. The V and J genes are TRBV19 and TRBJ2-7, with 10 positions matching TRBD1. There are 15 residues in the CDR3. V lost 0 bases and J lost 6; bases outside the gene matches: 5. Looked up from germline, CDR1 is LNHDA and CDR2 is SQIVND (reference sequence). The variable domain in full, completed from reference TRBV19 and TRBJ2-7, reads DGGITQSPKYLFRKEGQNVTLSCEQNLNHDAMYWYRQDPGQGLRLIYYSQIVNDFQKGDIAEGYSVSREKKESFPLTVTSAQKNPTAFYLCASSIDGTGAREQYFGPGTRLTVT.

The rearrangement joins TRBV18 to TRBJ1-1; D gene unclear. CDR1 and CDR2 from the germline V gene are KGHSH and LQKENI. This CDR3 is built from 14 residues. Trimming cost V 1 base and J 4 bases, with 10 bases left between them. The CDR3 here is CASSPLRFTTEAFF. The CDR3 region has the DNA TGTGCCAGCTCACCACTCAGATTCACCACTGAAGCTTTCTTT.

This clone has just one count. The chain employs TRBV29-1 and TRBJ2-5; D may be TRBD2 (5 bases). V lost 2 bases and J 3 bases, leaving 10 bases between the germline ends. The germline CDR1 and CDR2 sequences are SQVTM and ANQGSEA. This CDR3 comprises 13 residues. CDR3 region: CSVEYEGKETQYF. CDR3 DNA: TGCAGCGTTGAATACGAGGGAAAAGAGACCCAGTACTTC.

DNA of the CDR3: TGTGCCAGCAGCCAGGGACTCAGATTCACCGGGGAGCTGTTTTTT. This sequence encodes CASSQGLRFTGELFF. The chain joins TRBV14 to TRBJ2-2, with D maybe TRBD2 (6 bases). The germline CDR1 and CDR2 sequences are SGHDN and FVKESK. The CDR3 totals 15 residues. Trimming stripped 3 bases from V and 4 bases from J, with 12 bases between.